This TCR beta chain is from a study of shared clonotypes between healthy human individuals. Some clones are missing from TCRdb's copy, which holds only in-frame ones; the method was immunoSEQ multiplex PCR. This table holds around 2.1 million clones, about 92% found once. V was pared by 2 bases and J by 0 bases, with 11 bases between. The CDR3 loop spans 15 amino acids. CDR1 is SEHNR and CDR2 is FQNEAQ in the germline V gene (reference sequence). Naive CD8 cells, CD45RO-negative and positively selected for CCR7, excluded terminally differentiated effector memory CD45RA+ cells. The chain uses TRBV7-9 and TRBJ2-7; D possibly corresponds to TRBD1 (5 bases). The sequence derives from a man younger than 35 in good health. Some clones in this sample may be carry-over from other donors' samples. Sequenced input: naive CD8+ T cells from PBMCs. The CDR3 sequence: CASSLPTGPSYEQYF. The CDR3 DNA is TGTGCCAGCAGCTTACCTACAGGCCCCTCCTACGAGCAGTACTTC.